The clone carrying this T cell receptor (beta chain) turned up a few times. Antigen: not known. The CDR3 is made up of 15 amino acids. Germline values: CDR1 SGHTA, CDR2 FQGNSA. The V end lost 3 bases, the J end lost 3 bases, and 14 bases lay between the germline ends. Using constant-segment primers, 5'RACE produced TCR alpha and TCR beta cDNA libraries carrying sample barcodes and UMIs. TCRdb itself ran the 5' RACE reads through MiXCR, one entry per CDR3 protein. The data show 270,000 or so distinct CDR3 sequences, roughly 17% seen once. This sample is drawn from a study of T-cell memory formation after mild COVID-19. Study-wide points: The study found contracting CD4+ clones mainly in CM and EM and contracting CD8+ clones in EMRA.

The sequence derives from a man younger than 30 who had mild COVID-19 (a few samples of this study predate the infection). Cell type and time point are not known. Sequencing was performed on PBMCs or a T cell subset sorted from them (not recorded which). The chain is built from TRBV7-2 and TRBJ1-1, with D unclear. CDR3 coding DNA: TGTGCCAGCAGCTTCTTTTATGGGAAGGACACTGAAGCTTTCTTT. Encoded protein: CASSFFYGKDTEAFF. The whole variable domain, remainder taken from reference TRBV7-2 and TRBJ1-1, is GAGVSQSPSNKVTEKGKDVELRCDPISGHTALYWYRQSLGQGLEFLIYFQGNSAPDKSGLPSDRFSAERTGGSVSTLTIQRTQQEDSAVYLCASSFFYGKDTEAFFGQGTRLTVV.